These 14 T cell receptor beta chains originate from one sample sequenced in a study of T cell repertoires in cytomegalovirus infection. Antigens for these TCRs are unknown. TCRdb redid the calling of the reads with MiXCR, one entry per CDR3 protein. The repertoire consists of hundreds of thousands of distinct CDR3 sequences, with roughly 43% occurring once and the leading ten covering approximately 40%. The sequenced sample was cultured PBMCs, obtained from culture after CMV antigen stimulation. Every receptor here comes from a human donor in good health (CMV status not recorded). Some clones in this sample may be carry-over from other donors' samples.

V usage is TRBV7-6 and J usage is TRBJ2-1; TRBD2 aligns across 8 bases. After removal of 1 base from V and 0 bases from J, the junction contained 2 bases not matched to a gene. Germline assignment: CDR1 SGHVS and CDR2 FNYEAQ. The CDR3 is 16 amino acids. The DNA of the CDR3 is TGTGCCAGCAGCTTAGAAGGGACTAGCTCCTACAATGAGCAGTTCTTC. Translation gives CASSLEGTSSYNEQFF.

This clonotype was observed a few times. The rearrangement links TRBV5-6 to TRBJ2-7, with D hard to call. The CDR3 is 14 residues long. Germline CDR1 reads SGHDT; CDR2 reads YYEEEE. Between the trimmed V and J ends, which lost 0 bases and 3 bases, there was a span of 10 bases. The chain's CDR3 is CASSLGQSFYEQYF. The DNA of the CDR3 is TGTGCCAGCAGCTTGGGGCAGAGCTTCTACGAGCAGTACTTC.

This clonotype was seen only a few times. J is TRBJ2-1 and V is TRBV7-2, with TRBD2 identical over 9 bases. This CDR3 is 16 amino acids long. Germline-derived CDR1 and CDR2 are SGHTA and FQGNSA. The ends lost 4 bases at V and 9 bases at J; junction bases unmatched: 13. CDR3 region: CASSYSLASGALEQFF. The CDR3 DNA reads TGTGCCAGCAGCTACTCCTTGGCTAGCGGGGCCCTTGAGCAGTTCTTC.

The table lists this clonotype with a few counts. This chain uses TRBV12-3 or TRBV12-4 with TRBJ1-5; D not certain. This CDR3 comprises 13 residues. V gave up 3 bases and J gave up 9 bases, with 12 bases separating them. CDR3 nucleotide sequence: TGTGCCAGCAGTTTCGCGGGGATTGGGCCCCAGCATTTT. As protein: CASSFAGIGPQHF.

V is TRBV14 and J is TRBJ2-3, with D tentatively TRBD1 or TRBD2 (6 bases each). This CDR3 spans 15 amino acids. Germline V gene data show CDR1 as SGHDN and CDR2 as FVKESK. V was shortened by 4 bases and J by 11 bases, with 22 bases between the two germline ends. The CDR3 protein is CASSRRGTDGDKQYF. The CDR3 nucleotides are TGTGCCAGCAGCCGACGGGGGACTGACGGGGACAAGCAGTATTTT.

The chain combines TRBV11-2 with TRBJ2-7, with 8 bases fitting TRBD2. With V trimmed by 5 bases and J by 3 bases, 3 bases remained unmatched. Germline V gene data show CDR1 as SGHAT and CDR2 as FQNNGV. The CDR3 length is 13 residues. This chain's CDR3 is CASSGTRLYEQYF. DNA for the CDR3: TGTGCCAGCAGCGGGACTAGACTCTACGAGCAGTACTTC.

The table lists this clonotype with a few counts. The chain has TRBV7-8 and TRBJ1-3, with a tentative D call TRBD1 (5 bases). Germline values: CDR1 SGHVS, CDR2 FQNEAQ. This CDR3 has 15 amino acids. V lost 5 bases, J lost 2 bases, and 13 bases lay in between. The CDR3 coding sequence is TGTGCCAGCAGCCTCGACGGGGGGGCTGGAAACACCATATATTTT. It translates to CASSLDGGAGNTIYF.

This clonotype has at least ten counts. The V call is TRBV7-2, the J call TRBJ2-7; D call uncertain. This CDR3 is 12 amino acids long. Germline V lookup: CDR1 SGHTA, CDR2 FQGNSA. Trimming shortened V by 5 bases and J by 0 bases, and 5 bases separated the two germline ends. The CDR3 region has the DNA TGTGCCAGCAGCCAGAGCTCCTACGAGCAGTACTTC. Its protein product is CASSQSSYEQYF.

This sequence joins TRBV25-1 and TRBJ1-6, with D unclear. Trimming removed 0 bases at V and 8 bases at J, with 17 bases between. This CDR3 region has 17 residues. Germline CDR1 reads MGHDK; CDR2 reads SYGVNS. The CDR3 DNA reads TGTGCCAGCAGTGAATATTTTTACGACACCGATCATTCACCCCTCCACTTT. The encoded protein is CASSEYFYDTDHSPLHF. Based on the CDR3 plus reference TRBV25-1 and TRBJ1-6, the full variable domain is EADIYQTPRYLVIGTGKKITLECSQTMGHDKMYWYQQDPGMELHLIHYSYGVNSTEKGDLSSESTVSRIRTEHFPLTLESARPSHTSQYLCASSEYFYDTDHSPLHFGNGTRLTVT.

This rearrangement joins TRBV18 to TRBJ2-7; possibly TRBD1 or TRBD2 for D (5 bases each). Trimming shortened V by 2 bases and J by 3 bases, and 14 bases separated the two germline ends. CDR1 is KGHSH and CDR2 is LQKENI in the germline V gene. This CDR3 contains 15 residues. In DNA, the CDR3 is TGTGCCAGCTCACCAGGGGCCGCCGAGGGCTACGAGCAGTACTTC. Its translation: CASSPGAAEGYEQYF.

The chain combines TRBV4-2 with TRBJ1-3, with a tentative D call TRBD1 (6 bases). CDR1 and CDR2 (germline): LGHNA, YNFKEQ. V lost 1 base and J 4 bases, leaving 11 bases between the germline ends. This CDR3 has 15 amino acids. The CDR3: CASSQAAGVGNTIYF. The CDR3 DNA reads TGTGCCAGCAGCCAAGCAGCAGGGGTGGGAAACACCATATATTTT.

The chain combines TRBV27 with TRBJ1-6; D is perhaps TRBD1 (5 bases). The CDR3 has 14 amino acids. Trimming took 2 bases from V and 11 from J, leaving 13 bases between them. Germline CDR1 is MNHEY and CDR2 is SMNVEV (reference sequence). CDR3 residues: CASSLSREGPPLHF. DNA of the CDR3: TGTGCCAGCAGTTTAAGCAGGGAAGGACCACCCCTCCACTTT.

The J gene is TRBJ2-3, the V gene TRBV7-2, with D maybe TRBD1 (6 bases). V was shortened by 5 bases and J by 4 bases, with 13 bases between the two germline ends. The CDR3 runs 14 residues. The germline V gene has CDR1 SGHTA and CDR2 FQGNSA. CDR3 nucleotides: TGTGCCAGCAGCCCCACAGGGTTTTCAGATACGCAGTATTTT. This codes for CASSPTGFSDTQYF.

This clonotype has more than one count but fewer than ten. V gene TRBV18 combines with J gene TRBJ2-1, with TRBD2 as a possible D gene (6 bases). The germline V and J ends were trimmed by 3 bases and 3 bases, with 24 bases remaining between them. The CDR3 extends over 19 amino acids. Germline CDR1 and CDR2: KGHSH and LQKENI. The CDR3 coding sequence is TGTGCCAGCTCACCGAGTGGGACCGCGGAGGGCCAGAGCTACAATGAGCAGTTCTTC. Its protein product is CASSPSGTAEGQSYNEQFF.